Below, one TCR beta chain is given with its context. Its antigen remains unknown. The data were produced by immunoSEQ multiplex PCR, yet TCRdb's version contains in-frame clones alone and is incomplete. The repertoire holds 90,000 to 100,000 clones, with around four fifths as singletons. Per the germline V gene, CDR1 is SGHTA and CDR2 is FQGNSA. The ends lost 1 base at V and 7 bases at J; junction bases unmatched: 7. This CDR3 has 15 amino acids. This record comes from a study of PD-1 blockade in classical Hodgkin lymphoma. Study overall: Every 2 weeks, patients had 3 mg/kg nivolumab intravenously. Regarding the study as a whole: Patients who responded completely had about the same baseline diversity as newly diagnosed patients. It was CD4+ TCR diversity, not CD8+, that rose significantly by C4D1. Repertoire difference causes, possibly disease activity or prior therapy, remain undefined.

As for time point: cycle 4 day 1 (C4D1), after 6 weeks of nivolumab. Every patient was affected by relapse after autologous stem cell transplantation, while exposure to brentuximab vedotin was not uniform. The specimen comprised peripheral blood mononuclear cells (PBMCs), sampled before the fourth cycle of nivolumab. This TCR was sampled from a human donor with classical Hodgkin lymphoma. V usage is TRBV7-2 and J usage is TRBJ1-2; 9 bases align to TRBD1. The CDR3 region has the DNA TGTGCCAGCAGCTTAGGGGGGACAGGGTCTGGTGGCTACACCTTC. It is translated as CASSLGGTGSGGYTF. The full variable domain, in which reference TRBV7-2 and TRBJ1-2 provide the parts outside the CDR3, is GAGVSQSPSNKVTEKGKDVELRCDPISGHTALYWYRQSLGQGLEFLIYFQGNSAPDKSGLPSDRFSAERTGGSVSTLTIQRTQQEDSAVYLCASSLGGTGSGGYTFGSGTRLTVV.